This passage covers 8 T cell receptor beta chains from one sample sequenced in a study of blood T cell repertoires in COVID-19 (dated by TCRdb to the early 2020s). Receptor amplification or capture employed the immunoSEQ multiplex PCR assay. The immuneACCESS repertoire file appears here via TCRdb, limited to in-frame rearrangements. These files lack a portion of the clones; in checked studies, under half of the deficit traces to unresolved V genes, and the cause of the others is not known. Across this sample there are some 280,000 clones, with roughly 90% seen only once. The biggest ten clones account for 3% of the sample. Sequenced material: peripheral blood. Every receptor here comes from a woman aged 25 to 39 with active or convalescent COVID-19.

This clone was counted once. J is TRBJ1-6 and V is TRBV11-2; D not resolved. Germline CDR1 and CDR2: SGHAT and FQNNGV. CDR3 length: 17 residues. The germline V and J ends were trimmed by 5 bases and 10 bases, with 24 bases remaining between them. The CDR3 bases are TGTGCCAGCAGCCCCCAGTTTCGTTACGGAGACCGCTCACCCCTCCACTTT. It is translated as CASSPQFRYGDRSPLHF.

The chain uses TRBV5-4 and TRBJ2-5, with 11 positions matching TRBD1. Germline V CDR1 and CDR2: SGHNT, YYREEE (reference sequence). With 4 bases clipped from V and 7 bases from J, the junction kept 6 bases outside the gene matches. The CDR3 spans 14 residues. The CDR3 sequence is CASSVGQGVGTQYF. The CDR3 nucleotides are TGTGCCAGCAGCGTGGGACAGGGGGTAGGGACCCAGTACTTC.

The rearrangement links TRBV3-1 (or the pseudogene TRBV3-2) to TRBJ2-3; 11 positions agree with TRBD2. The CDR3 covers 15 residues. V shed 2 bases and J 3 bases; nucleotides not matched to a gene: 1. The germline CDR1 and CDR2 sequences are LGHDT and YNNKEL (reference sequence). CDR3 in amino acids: CASSQPSGGTDTQYF. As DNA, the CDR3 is TGTGCCAGCAGCCAACCTAGCGGGGGGACAGATACGCAGTATTTT.

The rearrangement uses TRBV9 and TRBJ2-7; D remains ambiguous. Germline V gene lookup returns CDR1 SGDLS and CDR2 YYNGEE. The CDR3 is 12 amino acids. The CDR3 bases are TGTGCCAGCAGCGTAGTAATCCTCATCCCCCAGGTC. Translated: CASSVVILIPQV.

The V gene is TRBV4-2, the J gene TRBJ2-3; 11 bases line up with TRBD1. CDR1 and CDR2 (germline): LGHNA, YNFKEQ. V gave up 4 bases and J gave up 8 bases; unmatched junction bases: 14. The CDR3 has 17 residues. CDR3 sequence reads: CASSPNPGQGERGTQYF. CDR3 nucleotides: TGTGCCAGCAGCCCTAACCCGGGACAGGGGGAAAGGGGTACGCAGTATTTT.

CDR3 sequence (DNA): TGTGCCAGCTTCCTAGGACAGGGACTGCTCTCTGGAAACACCATATATTTT. It codes for CASFLGQGLLSGNTIYF. The chain couples TRBV5-6 to TRBJ1-3; 8 bases fit TRBD1. V was clipped by 7 bases and J by 0 bases; unmatched bases: 12. Germline V gene data show CDR1 as SGHDT and CDR2 as YYEEEE. This CDR3 is 17 amino acids long.

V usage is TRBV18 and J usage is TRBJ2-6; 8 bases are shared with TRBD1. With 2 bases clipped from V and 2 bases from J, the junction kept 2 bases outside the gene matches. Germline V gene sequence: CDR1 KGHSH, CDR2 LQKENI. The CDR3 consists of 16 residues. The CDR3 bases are TGTGCCAGCTCACCATTGACAGGGGCTGGGGCCAACGTCCTGACTTTC. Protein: CASSPLTGAGANVLTF.

The CDR3 DNA is TGTGCCAGCAGCGGATATTTAGTCAGGGGGCTCGACACTGAAGCTTTCTTT. This codes for CASSGYLVRGLDTEAFF. V is TRBV9 and J is TRBJ1-1; TRBD1 agrees at 8 bases. Germline V gene sequence: CDR1 SGDLS, CDR2 YYNGEE. The CDR3 runs to 17 residues. Trimming took 3 bases from V and 3 from J; bases not matched to a gene: 13. The full variable domain, rest sourced from reference TRBV9 and TRBJ1-1, is DSGVTQTPKHLITATGQRVTLRCSPRSGDLSVYWYQQSLDQGLQFLIQYYNGEERAKGNILERFSAQQFPDLHSELNLSSLELGDSALYFCASSGYLVRGLDTEAFFGQGTRLTVV.